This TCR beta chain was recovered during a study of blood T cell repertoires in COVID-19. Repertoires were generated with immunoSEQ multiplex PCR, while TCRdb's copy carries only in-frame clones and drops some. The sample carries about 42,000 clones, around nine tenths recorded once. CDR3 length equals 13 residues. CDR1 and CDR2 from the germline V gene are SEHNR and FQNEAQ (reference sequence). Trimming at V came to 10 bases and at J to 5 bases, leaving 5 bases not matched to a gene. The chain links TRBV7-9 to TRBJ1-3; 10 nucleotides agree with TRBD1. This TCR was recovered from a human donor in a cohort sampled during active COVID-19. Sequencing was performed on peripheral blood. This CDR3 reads CATADRGRNTIYF. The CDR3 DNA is TGTGCCACCGCAGACAGGGGGCGAAACACCATATATTTT. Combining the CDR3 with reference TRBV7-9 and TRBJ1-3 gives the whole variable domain DTGVSQNPRHKITKRGQNVTFRCDPISEHNRLYWYRQTLGQGPEFLTYFQNEAQLEKSRLLSDRFSAERPKGSFSTLEIQRTEQGDSAMYLCATADRGRNTIYFGEGSWLTVV.